This T cell receptor beta chain was sequenced in a study of T cells in localized non-small cell lung cancer. This clone was seen only once. Its antigen is as yet unknown. Some clones are missing from TCRdb's copy, which holds only in-frame ones; the method was immunoSEQ multiplex PCR. Of 31,000 or so clones listed, approximately 88% were seen once; the top ten hold about 3.2%. Study results and caveats: Clonality of T cells reached its maximum in uninvolved adjacent lung, surpassing tumor. Within adjacent lung there appeared a median approximately 58 of the top 100 tumor clones. Among blood samples, higher T cell density accompanied longer overall survival.

The material sequenced was peripheral blood, taken before any cancer treatment. The TCR comes from a female donor at least 60 years old with stage I lung adenocarcinoma.

The chain's CDR3 is CASSLAGNLYEQYF. Written as DNA, the CDR3 is TGTGCCAGCAGCTTGGCAGGGAACCTCTACGAGCAGTACTTC. This sequence joins TRBV4-2 and TRBJ2-7; D is perhaps TRBD1 (5 bases). Trimming cost V 5 bases and J 3 bases, with 14 bases left between them. The CDR3 contains 14 residues. Looked up from germline, CDR1 is LGHNA and CDR2 is YNFKEQ.